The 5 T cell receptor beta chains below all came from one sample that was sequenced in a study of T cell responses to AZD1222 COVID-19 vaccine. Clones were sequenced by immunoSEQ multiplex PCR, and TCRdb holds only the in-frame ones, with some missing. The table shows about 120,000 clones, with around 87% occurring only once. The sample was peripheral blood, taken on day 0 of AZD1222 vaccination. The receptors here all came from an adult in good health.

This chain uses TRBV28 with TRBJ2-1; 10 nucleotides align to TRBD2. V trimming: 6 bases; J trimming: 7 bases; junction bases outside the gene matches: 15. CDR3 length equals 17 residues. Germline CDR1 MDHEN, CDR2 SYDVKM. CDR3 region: CASRSPLLAGELNEQFF. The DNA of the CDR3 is TGTGCCAGCAGATCCCCCCTCCTAGCGGGAGAATTGAATGAGCAGTTCTTC.

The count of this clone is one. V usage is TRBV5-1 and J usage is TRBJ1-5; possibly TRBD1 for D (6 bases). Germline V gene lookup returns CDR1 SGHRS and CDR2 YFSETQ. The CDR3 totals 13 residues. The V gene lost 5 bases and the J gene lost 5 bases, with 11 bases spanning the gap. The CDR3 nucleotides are TGCGCCAGCAGGGCAGGGGCCGATCAGCCCCAGCATTTT. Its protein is CASRAGADQPQHF.

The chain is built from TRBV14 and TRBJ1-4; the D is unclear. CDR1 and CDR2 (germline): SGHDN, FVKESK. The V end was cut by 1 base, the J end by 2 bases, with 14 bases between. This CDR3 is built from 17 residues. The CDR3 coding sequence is TGTGCCAGCAGCCAAGGGATTCGGGCTGGGACTAATGAAAAACTGTTTTTT. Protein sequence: CASSQGIRAGTNEKLFF. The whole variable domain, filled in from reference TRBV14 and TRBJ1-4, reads EAGVTQFPSHSVIEKGQTVTLRCDPISGHDNLYWYRRVMGKEIKFLLHFVKESKQDESGMPNNRFLAERTGGTYSTLKVQPAELEDSGVYFCASSQGIRAGTNEKLFFGSGTQLSVL.

The CDR3: CASRGDSNYGYTF. The CDR3 DNA reads TGTGCCAGCAGGGGGGACAGTAACTATGGCTACACCTTC. The gene calls are TRBV2 and TRBJ1-2; 7 nucleotides align to TRBD1. Germline V lookup: CDR1 SNHLY, CDR2 FYNNEI. V was clipped by 6 bases and J by 1 base; unmatched bases: 2. This CDR3 contains 13 residues. The full variable domain, in which reference TRBV2 and TRBJ1-2 provide the parts outside the CDR3, is EPEVTQTPSHQVTQMGQEVILRCVPISNHLYFYWYRQILGQKVEFLVSFYNNEISEKSEIFDDQFSVERPDGSNFTLKIRSTKLEDSAMYFCASRGDSNYGYTFGSGTRLTVV.

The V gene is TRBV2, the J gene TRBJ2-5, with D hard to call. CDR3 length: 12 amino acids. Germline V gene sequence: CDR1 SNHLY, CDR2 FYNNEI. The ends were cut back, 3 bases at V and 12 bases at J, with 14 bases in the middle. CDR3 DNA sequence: TGTGCCAGCAGTGAGGCGATAGCCGAAAAGTACTTC. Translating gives CASSEAIAEKYF.